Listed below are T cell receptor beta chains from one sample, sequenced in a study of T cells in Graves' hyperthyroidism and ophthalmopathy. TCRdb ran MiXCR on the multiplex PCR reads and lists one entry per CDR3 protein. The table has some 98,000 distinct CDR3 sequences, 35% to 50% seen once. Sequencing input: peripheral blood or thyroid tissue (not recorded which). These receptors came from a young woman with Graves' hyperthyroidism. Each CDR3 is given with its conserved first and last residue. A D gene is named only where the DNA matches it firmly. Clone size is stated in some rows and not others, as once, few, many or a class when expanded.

TGTGCCAGCAGCCCTCTACCGGACAGGAAAGCTTTCTTT	CASSPLPDRKAFF	TRBV14	TRBJ1-1	TRBD1	many
TGTGCCATCACCCGGTCCCTAGGTACCGACCTATACAATGAGCAGTTCTTC	CAITRSLGTDLYNEQFF	TRBV10-3	TRBJ2-1	NA	NA
TGTGCCAGCAGCCTCCCCCGGTGGACTAGCGGGAGATACGAGCAGTACTTC	CASSLPRWTSGRYEQYF	TRBV7-9	TRBJ2-7	TRBD2	once
TGTGCCACGTCAAAAGGGCAGGTACAAGAGACCCAGTACTTC	CATSKGQVQETQYF	TRBV2	TRBJ2-5	NA	many
TGTGCCACCAGTGATTGGACAGGGGATGGCTACACCTTC	CATSDWTGDGYTF	TRBV24-1	TRBJ1-2	TRBD1	NA
TGCAGTGTAATGAATGGACAGGCGAATGAAAAACTGTTTTTT	CSVMNGQANEKLFF	TRBV20-1	TRBJ1-4	TRBD1	many
TGTGCCAGCAGAAGGACAGGGGGCTTGGGGACCCAGTACTTC	CASRRTGGLGTQYF	TRBV7-2	TRBJ2-5	TRBD1	once
TGTGCCAGCAGATTTAGTAGAGGGGTCACAGATACGCAGTATTTT	CASRFSRGVTDTQYF	TRBV7-2	TRBJ2-3	NA	NA
TGTGCCAGCAGCTTAGCGGTTATAGCGAGCACAGATACGCAGTATTTT	CASSLAVIASTDTQYF	TRBV7-2	TRBJ2-3	NA	few
TGTGCCAGCGGATTATCCGGCACAGAGACCCAGTACTTC	CASGLSGTETQYF	TRBV7-9	TRBJ2-5	NA	NA
TGTGCCACCAGCAGAGGGCTAGCTGGGGAGACCCAGTACTTC	CATSRGLAGETQYF	TRBV15	TRBJ2-5	NA	NA
TGTGCCAGCAGTTTTTTTCGGGAGACCCAGTACTTC	CASSFFRETQYF	TRBV12-3/TRBV12-4	TRBJ2-5	NA	many
TGTGCCAGCAGCGCAGGTTTCCGGGCTAGTGAGCAGTACTTC	CASSAGFRASEQYF	TRBV6-5	TRBJ2-7	NA	NA
TGCAGTGCGAGTAGGGGGGCCCGATCCTACAATGAGCAGTTCTTC	CSASRGARSYNEQFF	TRBV20-1	TRBJ2-1	NA	NA
TGTGCCAGCAGCCCCCAGAGAGCTAACTATGGCTACACCTTC	CASSPQRANYGYTF	TRBV7-8	TRBJ1-2	NA	many
TGTGCCAGCAGTTACTTCAGCGGGGAGCGAGAGACCCAGTACTTC	CASSYFSGERETQYF	TRBV6-5	TRBJ2-5	TRBD2	NA
TGTGCCAGCAGTGATAGCGGGAGTAAGACCCAGTGCTTC	CASSDSGSKTQCF	TRBV2	TRBJ2-5	TRBD2	NA
TGTGCCAGCAGTTTTTTGGCTAGTGACACCGGGGAGCTGTTTTTT	CASSFLASDTGELFF	TRBV27	TRBJ2-2	NA	many
TGTGCCAGCAGCTCCCGGGACAGGGTAGGCAATCAGCCCCAGCATTTT	CASSSRDRVGNQPQHF	TRBV11-2	TRBJ1-5	TRBD1	NA
TGTGCCAGCAGCGGACAGGGGGCCGGGTCACCCCTCCACTTT	CASSGQGAGSPLHF	TRBV12-3/TRBV12-4	TRBJ1-6	TRBD1	many
TGTGCCAGCAGTGTACAGGGAGGGAACACCATATATTTT	CASSVQGGNTIYF	TRBV28	TRBJ1-3	NA	many
TGTGCCAGCAGTACCGGGACAGGGCGAGAGACCCAGTACTTC	CASSTGTGRETQYF	TRBV7-6	TRBJ2-5	TRBD1	NA